This T cell receptor (beta chain) was captured in a study of early T cells in non-severe SARS-CoV-2 infection. Study information: The input, bulk RNA from unsorted whole blood, was sequenced, and chains were unpaired. Study-wide results and limits: Anti-spike CD8 responses were favored in VDJdb matching, and private and CD4 specificities were missed.

Germline V gene lookup returns CDR1 MDHEN and CDR2 SYDVKM. The CDR3 sequence is 15 residues long. Trimming shortened V by 3 bases and J by 6 bases, and 18 bases separated the two germline ends. Unique molecular identifiers were added to individual cDNA molecules. TCRdb used MiXCR to reprocess the 5' RACE reads, holding one entry per CDR3 protein. The table records about 77,000 distinct CDR3 sequences, about 9.6% of them present only once. This clonotype was recorded many times. Its antigen remains unknown. This TCR was recovered from an adult who was a healthcare worker with PCR-confirmed SARS-CoV-2 infection or an uninfected control (not recorded which). The chain carries TRBV28 and TRBJ2-7, with D tentatively TRBD1 (5 bases). The sequenced material came from whole blood. This chain's CDR3 is CASSFLRQGGSEQYF. The CDR3 bases are TGTGCCAGCAGTTTTTTACGCCAGGGTGGGTCCGAGCAGTACTTC.